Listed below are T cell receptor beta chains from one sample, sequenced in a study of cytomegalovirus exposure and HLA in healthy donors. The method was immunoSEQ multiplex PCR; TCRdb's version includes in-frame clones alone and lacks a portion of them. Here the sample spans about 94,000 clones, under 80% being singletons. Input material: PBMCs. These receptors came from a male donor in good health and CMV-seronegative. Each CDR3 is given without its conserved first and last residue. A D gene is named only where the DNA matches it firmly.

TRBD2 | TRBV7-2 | ASSLVTSGTYEQY
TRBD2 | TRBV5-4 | ASSWTSGSYEQY
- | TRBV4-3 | ASSQGRGYANEQF
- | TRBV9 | ASSVGGGGSYNEQF
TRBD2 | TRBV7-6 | ASSPVLLAGVTGELF
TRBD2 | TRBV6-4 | ASSQLAGGTDTQY
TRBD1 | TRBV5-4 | ASSLDRTGPF
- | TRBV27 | ASSPYSGNTIY
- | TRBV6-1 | ASNGRLSNQPQH
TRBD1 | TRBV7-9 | ASSLQGAEAF
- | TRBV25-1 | AVGERMNTEAF
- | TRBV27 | ASSRRDSGVREET
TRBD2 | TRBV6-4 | ASSDSTGGPDTQY
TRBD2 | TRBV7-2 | ASSFSTAGGPRTQY
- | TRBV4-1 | ASSQTGTNYGYT
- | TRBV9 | ASSVAGGEYGYT
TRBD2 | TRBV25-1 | ASSYASGSSYNEQF
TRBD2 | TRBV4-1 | ASGSSGRRSDTQY
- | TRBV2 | ASTADGGFTAKINEKLF
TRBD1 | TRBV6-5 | ATTRDRENSPLH
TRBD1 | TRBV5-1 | ASSPGTGSDGYT
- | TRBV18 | ASSPQGAYEQY
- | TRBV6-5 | ASSPLRNSGNTIY
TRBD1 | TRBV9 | ASSGGRQGGSGNTIY
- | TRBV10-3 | AISADNSPLH
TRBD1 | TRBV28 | ASSPPTGFLNEQY
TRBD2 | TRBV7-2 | ASRPGGGLNEQY
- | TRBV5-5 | ASSLVPESNYGYT
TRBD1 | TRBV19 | ASTTGTGVVGNQPQH
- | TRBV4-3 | ASSHGRENTEAF
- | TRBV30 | AWSPADRRNTEAF
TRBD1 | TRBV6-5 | ASRQGNQPQH
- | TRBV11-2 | ASSLWEYNKMNTEAF
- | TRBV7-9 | ASSLGTIQQGYT
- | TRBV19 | ASSLGGANVLT
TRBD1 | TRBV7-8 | ASEQQGAGYEQY
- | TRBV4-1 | ASSQGEVMNTEAF
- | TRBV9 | ASSVGGGENEQF
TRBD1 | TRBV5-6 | ASSLEGDRGVSNYGYT
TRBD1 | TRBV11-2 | ASSLPTRDRVNQF
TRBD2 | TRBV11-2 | ASSPSGRGYEQY
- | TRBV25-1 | ASLGSGGGTEAF
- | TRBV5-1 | ASSPGTADQAAQY
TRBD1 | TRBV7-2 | ASSGQGDTEAF
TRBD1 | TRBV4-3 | ASSQDLFGTGEHTEAF
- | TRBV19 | ASSEWASAQSTEAF
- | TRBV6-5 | ASSAGLIGQPQH
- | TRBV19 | ASSIVGQGRHNEQF
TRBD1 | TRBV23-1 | ASSHYTGGNYGYT
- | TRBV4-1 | ASSQDSFNYGYT
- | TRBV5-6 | ASSQGVIYEQY
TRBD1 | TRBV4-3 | ASSQGGAQGAGGYT
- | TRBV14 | ASSPFGGLSTDTQY
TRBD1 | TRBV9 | ASSVAPGQGVLYGYT
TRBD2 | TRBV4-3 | ASSHTLGELAGNTGELF